The 4 T cell receptor beta chains presented below share a single source sample, sequenced in a study of CD8+ T cells in alopecia areata. Treatment denoted: oral pan-JAK inhibitor, 5-10 mg twice daily. In each case, RNA was isolated and then reverse transcribed into cDNA as the sequencing template. The data were produced by immunoSEQ multiplex PCR, yet TCRdb's version contains in-frame clones alone and is incomplete. This sample has about 280,000 clones; 55% to 70% occur once, and the top ten carry around 1.7%. The source was CD4+ T cells sorted from blood, collected at week 24, from a patient treated with tofacitinib. The source of these receptors is a human donor with alopecia areata.

V is TRBV28 and J is TRBJ2-7, with D perhaps being TRBD1 or TRBD2 (6 bases each). CDR1 is MDHEN and CDR2 is SYDVKM in the germline V gene. This CDR3 contains 16 residues. Deletions cut 4 bases from V and 2 bases from J, with 18 bases between. The CDR3 DNA reads as TGTGCCAGCAGTTCCGTCGGTGGGGGGCGGCCCTACGAGCAGTACTTC. This gives the protein CASSSVGGGRPYEQYF.

This clone was recorded once. V is TRBV5-1 and J is TRBJ2-5, with 9 bases matching TRBD2. Germline V gene data show CDR1 as SGHRS and CDR2 as YFSETQ. V lost 4 bases, J lost 6 bases, and 10 bases stayed unmatched. This CDR3 is built from 15 residues. The DNA of the CDR3 is TGCGCCAGCAGCCCCACAGCGGGGGGCATGAAGACCCAGTACTTC. Translating it yields CASSPTAGGMKTQYF.

This clone was observed a few times. Relative to the germline gene, one junction end is altered; a read error may explain this. The V and J genes are TRBV29-1 and TRBJ2-7; D is perhaps TRBD1 (5 bases). Looked up from germline, CDR1 is SQVTM and CDR2 is ANQGSEA. The CDR3 length is 13 residues. As DNA, the CDR3 is TGCAGCGCTGAAACAGGCACCGACTACGAGCAGTACTTC. It is translated as CSAETGTDYEQYF.

The V gene is TRBV15, the J gene TRBJ1-2; 8 nucleotides align to TRBD1. Germline trimming cut 1 base from V and 2 bases from J; bases unmatched to any gene: 3. The germline V gene has CDR1 LNHNV and CDR2 YYDKDF (reference sequence). This CDR3 comprises 15 residues. The CDR3 here is CATSRVRQGNYGYTF. The CDR3 DNA is TGTGCCACCAGCAGAGTAAGACAGGGGAACTATGGCTACACCTTC.